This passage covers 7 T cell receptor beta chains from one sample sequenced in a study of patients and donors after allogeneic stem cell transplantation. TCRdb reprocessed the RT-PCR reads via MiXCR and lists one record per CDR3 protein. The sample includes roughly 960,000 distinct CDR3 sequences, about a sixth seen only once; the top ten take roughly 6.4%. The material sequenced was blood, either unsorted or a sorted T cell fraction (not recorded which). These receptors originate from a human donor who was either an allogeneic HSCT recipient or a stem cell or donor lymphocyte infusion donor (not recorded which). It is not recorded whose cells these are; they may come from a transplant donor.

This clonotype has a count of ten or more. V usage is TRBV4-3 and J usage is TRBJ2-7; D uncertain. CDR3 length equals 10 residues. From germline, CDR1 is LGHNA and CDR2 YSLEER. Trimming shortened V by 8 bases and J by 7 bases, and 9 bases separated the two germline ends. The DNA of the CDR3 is TGCGCCAGCTTTCCCGGGGAGCAGTACTTC. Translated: CASFPGEQYF.

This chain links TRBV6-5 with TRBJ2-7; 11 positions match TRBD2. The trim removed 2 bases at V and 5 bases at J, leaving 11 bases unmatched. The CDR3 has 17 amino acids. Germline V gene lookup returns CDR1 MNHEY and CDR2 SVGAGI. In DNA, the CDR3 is TGTGCCAGCAGTTACCCTACAAAGGGGACTAGCGGCGACGAGCAGTACTTC. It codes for CASSYPTKGTSGDEQYF.

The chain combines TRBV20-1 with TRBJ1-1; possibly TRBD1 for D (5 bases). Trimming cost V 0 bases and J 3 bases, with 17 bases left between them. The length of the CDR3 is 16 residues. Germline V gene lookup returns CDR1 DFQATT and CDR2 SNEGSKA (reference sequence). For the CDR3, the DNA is TGCAGTGCTAGAGATGATGCTAAGGGGAGGGACACTGAAGCTTTCTTT. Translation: CSARDDAKGRDTEAFF.

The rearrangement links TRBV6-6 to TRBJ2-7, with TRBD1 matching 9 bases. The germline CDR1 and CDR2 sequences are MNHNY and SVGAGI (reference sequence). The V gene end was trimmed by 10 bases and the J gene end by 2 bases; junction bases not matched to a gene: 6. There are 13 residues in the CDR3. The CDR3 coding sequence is TGTGCCACCCGGGACAGGGCACCCTACGAGCAGTACTTC. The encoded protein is CATRDRAPYEQYF.

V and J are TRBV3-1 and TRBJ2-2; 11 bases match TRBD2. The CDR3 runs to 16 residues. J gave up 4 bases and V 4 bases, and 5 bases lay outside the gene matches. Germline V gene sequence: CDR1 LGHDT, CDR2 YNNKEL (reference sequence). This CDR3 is CASSRSTSGSTGELFF. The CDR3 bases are TGTGCCAGCAGCCGAAGCACTAGCGGGAGCACCGGGGAGCTGTTTTTT.

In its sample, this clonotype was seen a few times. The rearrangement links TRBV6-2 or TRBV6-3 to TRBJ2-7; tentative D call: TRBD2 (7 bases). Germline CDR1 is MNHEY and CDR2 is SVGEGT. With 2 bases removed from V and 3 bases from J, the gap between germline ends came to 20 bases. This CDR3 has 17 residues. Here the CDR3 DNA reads TGTGCCAGCAGTTACCGAGAATTCCGGGGGGCTTTCTACGAGCAGTACTTC. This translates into CASSYREFRGAFYEQYF.

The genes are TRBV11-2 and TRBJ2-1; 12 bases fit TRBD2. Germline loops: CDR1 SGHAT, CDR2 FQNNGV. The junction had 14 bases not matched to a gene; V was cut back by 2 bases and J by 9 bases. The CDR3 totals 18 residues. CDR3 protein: CASSLLPPLAGGLGEQFF. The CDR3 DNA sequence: TGTGCCAGCAGCTTACTGCCCCCACTAGCGGGGGGCCTGGGTGAGCAGTTCTTC.